The entry that follows covers one T cell receptor beta chain sequence. The source of the sample is a study of regulatory T cells in long-lasting Graves disease. Arm-PCR of CDR3 regions and iRepertoire HTBI primers were used to build TCR beta libraries. TCRdb re-called the multiplex PCR reads through MiXCR, storing one row per CDR3 protein. The profile shows fewer than 650,000 distinct CDR3 sequences, approximately 15% of them singletons. The sample's time point: newly diagnosed GD, antithyroid drugs for less than 3 months. The TCR library used RNA extracted from PBMCs. CDR3 length equals 14 residues. Germline V lookup: CDR1 LNHDA, CDR2 SQIVND (reference sequence). V was pared by 6 bases and J by 5 bases, with 6 bases of the junction left unmatched. The same data also contributed to another study, on T cells in Graves' hyperthyroidism and ophthalmopathy.

The sequence derives from a woman in her 30s with Graves disease. Specimen: peripheral blood mononuclear cells (PBMCs), collected at new diagnosis, from a patient treated with antithyroid drugs. The rearrangement links TRBV19 to TRBJ1-1; 10 bases match TRBD1. The CDR3 bases are TGTGCCAGTAGACTGGGACAGGGGAGGACTGAAGCTTTCTTT. Its translation: CASRLGQGRTEAFF.